This note documents a single TCR beta chain sequence. Its cognate antigen is unknown. This sample was included in a study of immune evolution from preneoplasia to lung adenocarcinoma. Study-wide findings and caveats: Normal lung had highest clonality; later lesions appeared denser, more diverse.

Generated by immunoSEQ multiplex PCR, the TCRdb table keeps only in-frame clones and is missing some. The data contain around 6,600 clones, around 85% of them singletons. H&E slides confirmed each diagnosis, reviewed by two pathologists independently. Macro-dissection enriched premalignant or tumor cells before nucleic acid extraction. The sequence was obtained from a person aged 50-75 years with lung adenocarcinoma. Input material: FFPE invasive lung adenocarcinoma tissue.

CDR3 in amino acids: CASRWATVRSNQPQHF. The CDR3 bases are TGCGCCAGCAGGTGGGCGACAGTTCGTTCCAATCAGCCCCAGCATTTT. The gene calls are TRBV5-1 and TRBJ1-5; tentatively, D is TRBD1 (5 bases). CDR1 is SGHRS, CDR2 YFSETQ, per germline. The CDR3 is 16 residues long. Trimming took off 5 bases at V and 3 bases at J, with 18 bases between the two ends.